This TCR beta chain comes out of a study of monozygotic twins with inflammatory bowel disease. The CDR3 has 14 amino acids. Germline V CDR1 and CDR2: DFQATT, SNEGSKA (reference sequence). A roughly 2.5 ml blood sample was drawn per donor. The template-switching step introduced UMIs that carried a 6-nucleotide sample barcode. With the 5' RACE reads reprocessed, TCRdb shows one record per CDR3 protein and no DNA. The ten most abundant clones cover 1% to 1.5% of a sample with 110,000 to 150,000 distinct CDR3 sequences. The sequenced sample was blood. V and J are TRBV20-1 and TRBJ2-7; TCRdb calls TRBD1, which cannot be checked without DNA. This sequence originates from a human donor with ulcerative colitis or Crohn's disease, or a healthy co-twin of an affected twin (not recorded which). CDR3 region: CSAAPRGGNYEQYF.